Following are 24 T cell receptor beta chains from one sample sequenced in a study of pediatric ulcerative colitis. Rectal tissue came from one to two pinch biopsies taken at colonoscopy. Clones were sequenced by immunoSEQ multiplex PCR, and TCRdb holds only the in-frame ones, with some missing. The sample carries around 34,000 clones, about 81% recorded once. The source material was gut tissue. The receptors shown here come from a boy aged 5 to 17 with mild ulcerative colitis.

The rearrangement joins TRBV10-3 to TRBJ2-3; unclear D gene. Trimming took off 7 bases at V and 2 bases at J, with 16 bases between the two ends. This CDR3 comprises 15 residues. CDR1 ENHRY and CDR2 SYGVKD come from the germline V gene. CDR3 sequence: CAIKPPSPFTDTQYF. The DNA for the CDR3 is TGTGCCATCAAACCTCCCTCGCCGTTCACAGATACGCAGTATTTT.

The chain combines TRBV2 with TRBJ1-2, with D perhaps TRBD1 (5 bases). V was pared by 6 bases and J by 0 bases, with 11 bases between. This CDR3 contains 14 residues. Germline V lookup: CDR1 SNHLY, CDR2 FYNNEI. CDR3 DNA: TGTGCCAGCAGCGGGGGATATCCTAACTATGGCTACACCTTC. Translated, it gives CASSGGYPNYGYTF.

The chain joins TRBV6-4 to TRBJ1-1; D might be TRBD1 (6 bases). Germline V lookup: CDR1 MRHNA, CDR2 SNTAGT. The CDR3 consists of 14 residues. Trimming shortened V by 6 bases and J by 1 base, and 12 bases separated the two germline ends. This CDR3 is CASRYRATNTEAFF. CDR3 DNA: TGTGCCAGCAGATACAGGGCTACGAACACTGAAGCTTTCTTT.

The chain recombines TRBV5-1 with TRBJ2-7; D remains ambiguous. This CDR3 region has 15 residues. CDR1 SGHRS and CDR2 YFSETQ come from the germline V gene. V gave up 4 bases and J gave up 0 bases, with 14 bases separating them. This CDR3 reads CASSLWIRSSYEQYF. In DNA form, the CDR3 reads TGCGCCAGCAGCCTTTGGATCAGGAGCTCCTACGAGCAGTACTTC.

This clone was observed a handful of times. The chain couples TRBV4-2 to TRBJ2-1; 10 bases agree with TRBD1. After removal of 1 base from V and 6 bases from J, the junction contained 6 bases not matched to a gene. This CDR3 spans 16 amino acids. The germline CDR1 and CDR2 sequences are LGHNA and YNFKEQ. For the CDR3, the DNA is TGTGCCAGCAGCCAAGGGCTCGACAGGGGGCTCAATGAGCAGTTCTTC. Its protein product is CASSQGLDRGLNEQFF.

This clone came up once. The CDR3 spells CASSLVSAYNSPLHF. Here the CDR3 DNA reads TGTGCCAGCAGCTTAGTTTCAGCCTATAATTCACCCCTCCACTTT. The chain has TRBV7-6 and TRBJ1-6, with D hard to call. Trimming left V 1 base short and J 2 bases short, with 6 bases between. The germline V gene has CDR1 SGHVS and CDR2 FNYEAQ. The CDR3 is made up of 15 amino acids.

The sample holds a few counts of this clone. The genes are TRBV6-5 and TRBJ1-5; a weak D match, TRBD1 (5 bases). Deletions cut 2 bases from V and 7 bases from J, with 9 bases between. Germline loops: CDR1 MNHEY, CDR2 SVGAGI. The CDR3 consists of 13 residues. CDR3 bases: TGTGCCAGCAGTTACACGAGGGACCAGCCCCAGCATTTT. It specifies CASSYTRDQPQHF.

The chain links TRBV5-1 to TRBJ2-3; no reliable D call. V was clipped by 5 bases and J by 1 base, with 14 bases between them. Germline V lookup: CDR1 SGHRS, CDR2 YFSETQ. CDR3 length: 15 amino acids. The CDR3 nucleotides read TGCGCCAGCAGTTATCCTAGTGGGGGCACAGATACGCAGTATTTT. As protein: CASSYPSGGTDTQYF.

This sequence joins TRBV11-1 and TRBJ2-5; D uncertain. The germline V gene has CDR1 SGHAT and CDR2 FQDESV (reference sequence). V lost 3 bases and J 3 bases, leaving 8 bases between the germline ends. The length of the CDR3 is 13 residues. The CDR3 spells CASSFVLKETQYF. CDR3 coding DNA: TGTGCCAGCAGCTTCGTTTTGAAAGAGACCCAGTACTTC. The full variable domain, rest sourced from reference TRBV11-1 and TRBJ2-5, is EAEVAQSPRYKITEKSQAVAFWCDPISGHATLYWYRQILGQGPELLVQFQDESVVDDSQLPKDRFSAERLKGVDSTLKIQPAELGDSAMYLCASSFVLKETQYFGPGTRLLVL.

V usage is TRBV27 and J usage is TRBJ2-1, with 10 bases aligning to TRBD2. The CDR3 length is 13 residues. The junction had 6 bases not matched to a gene; V was cut back by 7 bases and J by 9 bases. Germline V gene data show CDR1 as MNHEY and CDR2 as SMNVEV (reference sequence). Written as DNA, the CDR3 is TGTGCCAGCAACGTAGCGGGGGGCGGTGAGCAGTTCTTC. As protein: CASNVAGGGEQFF.

The chain links TRBV5-8 to TRBJ2-1, with D tentatively TRBD2 (5 bases). V lost 2 bases, J lost 10 bases, and 10 bases lay in between. Germline V gives CDR1 SGHTS, CDR2 YDEGEE. This CDR3 spans 12 amino acids. The CDR3 region has the DNA TGTGCCAGCAGCTTTCCGGGGAGAGAGCAGTTCTTC. Its protein product is CASSFPGREQFF.

The rearrangement joins TRBV11-3 to TRBJ2-5, with 8 bases fitting TRBD1. CDR1 and CDR2 from the germline V gene are SGHNT and YENEEA. The J segment lost 5 bases and the V segment lost 6 bases, leaving 5 bases of the junction unmatched. The CDR3 contains 13 residues. CDR3 protein: CASSRTGTETQYF. The CDR3 bases are TGTGCCAGCAGTCGGACAGGGACGGAGACCCAGTACTTC.

The V call is TRBV4-1, the J call TRBJ1-5; D is unresolved. The CDR3 spans 15 residues. Trimming removed 0 bases from V and 6 bases from J, with 12 bases in between. Germline V gives CDR1 MGHRA, CDR2 YSYEKL. The CDR3 nucleotides are TGCGCCAGCAGCCAAGATTTAAGTAGGGCTCAGCCCCAGCATTTT. This gives the protein CASSQDLSRAQPQHF.

This clone has just a few counts. CDR3 protein: CASSFTVNTEAFF. In nucleotides, the CDR3 is TGTGCCAGCAGCTTCACAGTGAACACTGAAGCTTTCTTT. The chain is built from TRBV5-4 and TRBJ1-1; D is unclear. The CDR3 has 13 residues. Trimming took off 2 bases at V and 0 bases at J, with 5 bases between the two ends. Germline CDR1 reads SGHNT; CDR2 reads YYREEE (reference sequence).

The chain has TRBV6-5 and TRBJ1-1, with D possibly TRBD1 on 5 matching bases. V was cut by 6 bases and J by 7 bases, with 12 bases left in between. The CDR3 spans 12 residues. Germline V lookup: CDR1 MNHEY, CDR2 SVGAGI. CDR3 DNA: TGTGCCAGCAGCTCACAGGCCCTTGAAGCTTTCTTT. Its translation: CASSSQALEAFF.

The chain carries TRBV7-9 and TRBJ1-6; D perhaps matches TRBD1 (5 bases). Trimming shortened V by 5 bases and J by 4 bases, and 18 bases separated the two germline ends. Germline V gives CDR1 SEHNR, CDR2 FQNEAQ (reference sequence). There are 17 residues in the CDR3. Here the CDR3 DNA reads TGTGCCAGCAGCCTAGGTTCAACAGGACTTTATAATTCACCCCTCCACTTT. Its protein product is CASSLGSTGLYNSPLHF.

CDR3 in amino acids: CASSLKRHPDTQYF. In DNA form, the CDR3 reads TGTGCCAGCAGCCTTAAACGACACCCGGATACGCAGTATTTT. The rearrangement joins TRBV7-8 to TRBJ2-3; D gene ambiguous. The CDR3 totals 14 residues. The germline V gene has CDR1 SGHVS and CDR2 FQNEAQ. The ends were cut back, 5 bases at V and 6 bases at J, with 15 bases in the middle.

The DNA of the CDR3 is TGTGCCAGCAGCTTGGTCGACACCGTCTCCTACGAGCAGTACTTC. It is translated as CASSLVDTVSYEQYF. The chain has TRBV5-6 and TRBJ2-7, with D hard to call. The CDR3 runs 15 residues. Germline CDR1 reads SGHDT; CDR2 reads YYEEEE. Trimming pared 0 bases from V and 0 bases from J, leaving 10 bases between. The complete variable domain, with remaining parts taken from reference TRBV5-6 and TRBJ2-7, reads DAGVTQSPTHLIKTRGQQVTLRCSPKSGHDTVSWYQQALGQGPQFIFQYYEEEERQRGNFPDRFSGHQFPNYSSELNVNALLLGDSALYLCASSLVDTVSYEQYFGPGTRLTVT.

CDR3 region: CASSLIRATYNEQFF. The CDR3 DNA is TGTGCCAGCAGCTTGATCAGGGCTACCTACAATGAGCAGTTCTTC. The J gene is TRBJ2-1, the V gene TRBV5-6; maybe TRBD1 (5 bases). Germline lookup yields CDR1 SGHDT and CDR2 YYEEEE. The V and J ends lost 1 base and 2 bases respectively, with 10 bases between them. This CDR3 has 15 residues.

The chain is built from TRBV5-4 and TRBJ2-7; the match to TRBD2 covers 7 bases. This CDR3 region has 17 residues. Germline-derived CDR1 and CDR2 are SGHNT and YYREEE (reference sequence). The ends lost 3 bases at V and 2 bases at J; junction bases unmatched: 14. The CDR3: CASSSYSSAGRAYEQYF. CDR3 nucleotide sequence: TGTGCCAGCAGCTCATATTCCTCGGCAGGGAGGGCCTACGAGCAGTACTTC.

The CDR3 DNA reads TGTGCCAGCAGTAAACCCCCGAGGGGCAGGTCACCCCTCCACTTT. Amino acids: CASSKPPRGRSPLHF. The chain carries TRBV6-5 and TRBJ1-6, with a weak D call TRBD1 (5 bases). V lost 5 bases to trimming and J lost 10 bases, with 18 bases between them. The CDR3 contains 15 residues. The germline gives CDR1 MNHEY, CDR2 SVGAGI.

The V gene is TRBV5-1, the J gene TRBJ2-3; no clear D gene. Germline V gene data show CDR1 as SGHRS and CDR2 as YFSETQ. This CDR3 spans 16 amino acids. V lost 0 bases, J lost 4 bases, and 15 bases lay in between. DNA of the CDR3: TGCGCCAGCAGCTTGGATCTTCTTGATGAGTCAGATACGCAGTATTTT. It encodes CASSLDLLDESDTQYF.

The rearrangement uses TRBV6-5 and TRBJ2-3; perhaps TRBD1 as D (6 bases). The ends were cut back, 4 bases at V and 0 bases at J, with 11 bases in the middle. This CDR3 spans 15 amino acids. Germline CDR1 MNHEY, CDR2 SVGAGI. The CDR3 is CASSSRGFSTDTQYF. The DNA for the CDR3 is TGTGCCAGCAGTTCCAGGGGCTTTAGCACAGATACGCAGTATTTT.

J is TRBJ1-5 and V is TRBV7-8; D gene ambiguous. Trimming pared 1 base from V and 0 bases from J, leaving 1 base between. This CDR3 has 13 residues. The germline gives CDR1 SGHVS, CDR2 FQNEAQ. The CDR3 DNA reads as TGTGCCAGCAGCTTAGATAGCAATCAGCCCCAGCATTTT. Protein product: CASSLDSNQPQHF.